Following are 5 T cell receptor beta chains from one sample sequenced in a study of shared clonotypes between healthy human individuals. Repertoires were generated with immunoSEQ multiplex PCR, while TCRdb's copy carries only in-frame clones and drops some. Among 950,000 to 1,100,000 clones listed, under 80% were seen once. The sequenced material came from memory CD4+ T cells sorted from blood. Subset meaning: CD45RA-negative fraction. The source is a man between 18 and 35 years old in good health.

This rearrangement joins TRBV6-5 to TRBJ1-1, with D possibly TRBD1 on 5 matching bases. The CDR3 covers 14 residues. The germline gives CDR1 MNHEY, CDR2 SVGAGI. Trimming pared 5 bases from V and 5 bases from J, leaving 15 bases between. CDR3 amino acids: CASSRPGEGTEAFF. In DNA, the CDR3 is TGTGCCAGCAGTCGCCCGGGGGAGGGGACTGAAGCTTTCTTT.

The chain carries TRBV15 and TRBJ2-7; a possible D gene is TRBD2 (7 bases). V was shortened by 3 bases and J by 1 base, with 25 bases between the two germline ends. This CDR3 is 19 amino acids long. Germline CDR1 is LNHNV and CDR2 is YYDKDF (reference sequence). CDR3 in DNA: TGTGCCACCAGCAGTGCACTCAATGTCCGGGGGGCCCAATCCTACGAGCAGTACTTC. It is translated as CATSSALNVRGAQSYEQYF. Full variable domain (outside the CDR3, taken from reference TRBV15 and TRBJ2-7): DAMVIQNPRYQVTQFGKPVTLSCSQTLNHNVMYWYQQKSSQAPKLLFHYYDKDFNNEADTPDNFQSRRPNTSFCFLDIRSPGLGDTAMYLCATSSALNVRGAQSYEQYFGPGTRLTVT.

This chain connects TRBV19 to TRBJ2-2, with D unclear. CDR3 length: 13 amino acids. Germline CDR1 and CDR2: LNHDA and SQIVND (reference sequence). V was trimmed by 8 bases and J by 3 bases, leaving 10 bases between them. As DNA, the CDR3 is TGTGCCAGTTCAGAACAGCACACCGGGGAGCTGTTTTTT. Amino acid sequence: CASSEQHTGELFF.

The chain couples TRBV25-1 to TRBJ2-5; TRBD1 matches 8 bases. The V and J ends lost 4 bases and 5 bases, in that order; junction bases with no gene match: 9. This CDR3 has 15 residues. From germline, CDR1 is MGHDK and CDR2 SYGVNS. CDR3 DNA: TGTGCCAGCAGTGCGACAGGGGCCCTAAGGGAGACCCAGTACTTC. Its protein is CASSATGALRETQYF.

The CDR3 sequence: CATNREGAKNIQYF. CDR3 coding DNA: TGTGCCACCAACAGAGAAGGGGCCAAAAACATTCAGTACTTC. The chain carries TRBV10-3 and TRBJ2-4; D is unresolved. This CDR3 region has 14 residues. Germline V gene data show CDR1 as ENHRY and CDR2 as SYGVKD. V was shortened by 10 bases and J by 1 base, with 14 bases between the two germline ends.